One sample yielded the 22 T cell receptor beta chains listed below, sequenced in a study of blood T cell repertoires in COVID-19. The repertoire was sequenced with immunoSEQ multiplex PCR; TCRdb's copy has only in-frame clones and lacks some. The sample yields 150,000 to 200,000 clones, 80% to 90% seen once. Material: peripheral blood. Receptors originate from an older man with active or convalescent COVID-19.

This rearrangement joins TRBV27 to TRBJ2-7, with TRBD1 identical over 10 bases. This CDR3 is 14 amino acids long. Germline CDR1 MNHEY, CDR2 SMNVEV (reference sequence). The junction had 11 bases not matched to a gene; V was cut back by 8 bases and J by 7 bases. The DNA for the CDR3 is TGTGCCAGCTCCCCCGGGACAGGGGCCTCGGAGCAGTACTTC. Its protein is CASSPGTGASEQYF.

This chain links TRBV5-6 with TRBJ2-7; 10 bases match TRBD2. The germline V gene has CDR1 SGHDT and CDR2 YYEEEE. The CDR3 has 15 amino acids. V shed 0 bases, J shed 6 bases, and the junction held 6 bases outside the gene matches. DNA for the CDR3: TGTGCCAGCAGCTTGGAAGGGTTAGCGGGGGGCGAGCAGTACTTC. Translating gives CASSLEGLAGGEQYF.

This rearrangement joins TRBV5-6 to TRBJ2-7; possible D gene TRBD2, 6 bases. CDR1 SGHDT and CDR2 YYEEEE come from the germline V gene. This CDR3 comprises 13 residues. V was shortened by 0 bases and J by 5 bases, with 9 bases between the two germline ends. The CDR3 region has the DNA TGTGCCAGCAGCTTGGCTGGAGGGGACGAGCAGTACTTC. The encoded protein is CASSLAGGDEQYF.

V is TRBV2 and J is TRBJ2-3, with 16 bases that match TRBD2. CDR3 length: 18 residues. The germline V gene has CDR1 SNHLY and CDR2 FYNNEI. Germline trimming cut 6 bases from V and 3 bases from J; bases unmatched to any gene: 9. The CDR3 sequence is CASRPGTSGGASTDTQYF. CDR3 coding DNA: TGTGCCAGCAGACCCGGGACTAGCGGGGGGGCTTCTACAGATACGCAGTATTTT.

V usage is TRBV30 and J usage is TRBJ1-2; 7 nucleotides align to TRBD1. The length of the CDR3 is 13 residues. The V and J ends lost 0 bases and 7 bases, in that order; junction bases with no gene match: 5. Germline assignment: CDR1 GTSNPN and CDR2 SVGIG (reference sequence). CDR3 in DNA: TGTGCCTGGAGTGTCCAGGGGGTTCGTGGCTACACCTTC. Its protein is CAWSVQGVRGYTF.

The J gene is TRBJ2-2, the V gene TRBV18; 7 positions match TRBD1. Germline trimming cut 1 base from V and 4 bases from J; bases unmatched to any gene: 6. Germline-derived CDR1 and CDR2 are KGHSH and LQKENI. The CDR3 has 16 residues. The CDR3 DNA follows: TGTGCCAGCTCACCACTACTGGGACAGAGCACCGGGGAGCTGTTTTTT. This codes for CASSPLLGQSTGELFF.

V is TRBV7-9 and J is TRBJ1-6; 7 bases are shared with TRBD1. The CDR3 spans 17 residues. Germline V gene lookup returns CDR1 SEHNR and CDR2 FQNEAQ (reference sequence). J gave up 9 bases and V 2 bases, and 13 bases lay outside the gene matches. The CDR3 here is CASSLSLQDRRGSPLHF. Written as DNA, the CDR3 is TGTGCCAGCAGCTTAAGTCTTCAGGACAGGAGGGGTTCACCCCTCCACTTT.

Here the CDR3 DNA reads TGCGCCAGCAGCTTAGGTCCCCAGGGGGCTGCCGGGGAGCTGTTTTTT. Encoded protein: CASSLGPQGAAGELFF. V and J are TRBV5-1 and TRBJ2-2; 8 bases agree with TRBD1. The germline V gene encodes CDR1 SGHRS and CDR2 YFSETQ. The J segment lost 6 bases and the V segment lost 2 bases, leaving 9 bases of the junction unmatched. The CDR3 is made up of 16 amino acids. Complete variable domain (other parts from reference TRBV5-1 and TRBJ2-2): KAGVTQTPRYLIKTRGQQVTLSCSPISGHRSVSWYQQTPGQGLQFLFEYFSETQRNKGNFPGRFSGRQFSNSRSEMNVSTLELGDSALYLCASSLGPQGAAGELFFGEGSRLTVL.

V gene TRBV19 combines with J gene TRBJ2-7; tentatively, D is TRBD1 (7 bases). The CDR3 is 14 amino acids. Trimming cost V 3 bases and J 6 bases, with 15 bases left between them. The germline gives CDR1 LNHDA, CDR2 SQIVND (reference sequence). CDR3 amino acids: CASSIYDREAEQYF. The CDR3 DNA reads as TGTGCCAGTAGTATTTACGACAGGGAGGCCGAGCAGTACTTC.

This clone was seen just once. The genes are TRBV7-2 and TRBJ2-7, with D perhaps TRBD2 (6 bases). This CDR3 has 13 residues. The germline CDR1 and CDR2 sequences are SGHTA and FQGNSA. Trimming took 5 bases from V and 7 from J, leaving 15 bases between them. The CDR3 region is CASSPRMGGEQYF. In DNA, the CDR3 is TGTGCCAGCAGCCCTCGTATGGGGGGAGAGCAGTACTTC.

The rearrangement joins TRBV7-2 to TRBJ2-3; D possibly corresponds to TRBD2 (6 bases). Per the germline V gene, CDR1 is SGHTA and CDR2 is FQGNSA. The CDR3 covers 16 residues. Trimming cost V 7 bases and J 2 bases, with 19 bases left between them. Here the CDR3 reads CASTPGTSGATDTQYF. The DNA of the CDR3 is TGTGCCAGCACCCCGGGCACGTCGGGAGCCACAGATACGCAGTATTTT.

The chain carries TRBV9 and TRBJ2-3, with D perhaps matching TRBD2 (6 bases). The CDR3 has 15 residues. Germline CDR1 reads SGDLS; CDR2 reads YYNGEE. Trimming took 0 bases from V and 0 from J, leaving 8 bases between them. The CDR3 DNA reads TGTGCCAGCAGCGTAGAGGCGGGAAGCACAGATACGCAGTATTTT. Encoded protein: CASSVEAGSTDTQYF.

CDR3 sequence (DNA): TGTGCCAGCAGCATCAGCTCCGGGACTAGCGGGGAGCAGTTCTTC. It codes for CASSISSGTSGEQFF. The chain uses TRBV9 and TRBJ2-1; TRBD2 aligns across 12 bases. The V segment lost 4 bases and the J segment 10 bases; nucleotides outside the gene matches: 9. This CDR3 region has 15 residues. CDR1 and CDR2 (germline): SGDLS, YYNGEE.

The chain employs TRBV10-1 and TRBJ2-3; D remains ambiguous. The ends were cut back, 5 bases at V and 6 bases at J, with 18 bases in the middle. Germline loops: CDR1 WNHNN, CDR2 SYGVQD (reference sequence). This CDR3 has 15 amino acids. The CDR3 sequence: CASSPVTTGLDTQYF. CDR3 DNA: TGCGCCAGCAGTCCCGTCACTACCGGGTTGGATACGCAGTATTTT.

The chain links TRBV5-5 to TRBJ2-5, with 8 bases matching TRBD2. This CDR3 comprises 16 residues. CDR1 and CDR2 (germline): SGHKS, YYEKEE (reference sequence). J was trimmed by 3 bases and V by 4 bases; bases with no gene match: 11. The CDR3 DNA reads TGTGCCAGCAGCCCCTTTGGATGGCGGGGGGAAGAGACCCAGTACTTC. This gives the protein CASSPFGWRGEETQYF.

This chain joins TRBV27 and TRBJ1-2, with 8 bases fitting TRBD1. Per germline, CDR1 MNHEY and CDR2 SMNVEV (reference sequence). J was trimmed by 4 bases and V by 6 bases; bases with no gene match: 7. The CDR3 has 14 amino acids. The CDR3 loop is CASRRTGGGYGYTF. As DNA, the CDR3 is TGTGCCAGCAGACGAACAGGGGGGGGCTATGGCTACACCTTC.

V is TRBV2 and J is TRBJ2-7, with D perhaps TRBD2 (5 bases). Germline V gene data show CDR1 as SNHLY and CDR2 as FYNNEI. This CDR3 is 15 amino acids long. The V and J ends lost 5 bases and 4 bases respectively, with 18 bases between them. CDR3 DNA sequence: TGTGCCAGCAGTCCCTTTTCTGGGAGAAGTTACGAGCAGTACTTC. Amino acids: CASSPFSGRSYEQYF.

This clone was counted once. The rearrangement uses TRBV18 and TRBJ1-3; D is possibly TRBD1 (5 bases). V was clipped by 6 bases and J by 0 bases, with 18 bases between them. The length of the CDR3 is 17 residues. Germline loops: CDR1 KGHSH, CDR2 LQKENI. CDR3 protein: CASSPNSVGGSGNTIYF. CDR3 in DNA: TGTGCCAGCTCGCCTAACAGCGTCGGGGGCTCTGGAAACACCATATATTTT.

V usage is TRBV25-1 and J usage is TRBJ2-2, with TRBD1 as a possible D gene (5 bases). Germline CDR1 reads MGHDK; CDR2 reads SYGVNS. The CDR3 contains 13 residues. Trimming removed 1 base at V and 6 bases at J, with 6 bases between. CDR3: CASSEWGPGELFF. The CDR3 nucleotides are TGTGCCAGCAGTGAATGGGGCCCCGGGGAGCTGTTTTTT.

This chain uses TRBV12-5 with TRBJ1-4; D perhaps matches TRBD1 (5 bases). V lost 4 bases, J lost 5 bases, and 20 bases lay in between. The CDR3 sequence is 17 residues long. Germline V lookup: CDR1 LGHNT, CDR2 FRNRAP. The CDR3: CASGSFLHRLENEKLFF. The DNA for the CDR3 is TGTGCTAGTGGTTCCTTTCTCCACAGGTTAGAGAATGAAAAACTGTTTTTT.

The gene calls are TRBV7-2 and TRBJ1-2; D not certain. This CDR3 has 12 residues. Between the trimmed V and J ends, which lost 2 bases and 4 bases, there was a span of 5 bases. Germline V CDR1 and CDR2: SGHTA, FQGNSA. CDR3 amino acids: CASSLLGYGYTF. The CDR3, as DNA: TGTGCCAGCAGCTTACTCGGCTATGGCTACACCTTC.

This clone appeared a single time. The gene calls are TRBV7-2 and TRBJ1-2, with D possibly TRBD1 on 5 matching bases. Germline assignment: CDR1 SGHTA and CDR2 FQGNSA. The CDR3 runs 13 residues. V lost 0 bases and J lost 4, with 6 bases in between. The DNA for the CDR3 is TGTGCCAGCAGCTTAGCACAGGCCTATGGCTACACCTTC. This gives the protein CASSLAQAYGYTF.